This paragraph reports one T cell receptor (beta chain). Its antigen is currently unknown. Some clones are missing from TCRdb's copy, which holds only in-frame ones; the method was immunoSEQ multiplex PCR. The table has 2.5 million or so clones, 90% to 95% seen once. These data come from a study of shared clonotypes between healthy human individuals. Across the study: Per-donor plates numbered three CD4 naive, three CD4 memory, two CD8 naive and one CD8 memory. Overall study findings and caveats: It was the non-shared clonotypes that had lower generation probabilities than clonotypes shared by all four donors.

This TCR came from a man between 18 and 29 years old in good health. The sequenced sample was naive CD4+ T cells sorted from blood. Subset specified: CD45RA+ positively selected.

CDR3 in DNA: TGTGCCAGCAGCCGGACAGGGAGCACAGATACGCAGTATTTT. Amino acids: CASSRTGSTDTQYF. J is TRBJ2-3 and V is TRBV7-3, with TRBD1 matching over 8 bases. V was pared by 5 bases and J by 0 bases, with 1 base of the junction left unmatched. The CDR3 sequence is 14 residues long. From germline, CDR1 is SGHTA and CDR2 FQGTGA.